A selection of T cell receptor beta chains follows, all from one sample in a study of cytomegalovirus exposure and HLA in healthy donors. Libraries were prepared by immunoSEQ multiplex PCR; TCRdb keeps only in-frame clonotypes and omits some of them. This sample has under 200,000 clones; approximately 77% occur once, and the top ten carry 7% to 9%. The sequenced sample was PBMCs. These receptors came from a male donor in good health and CMV-seropositive. The CDR3 runs from the conserved cysteine through the conserved F or W. The D gene is left open where the match is weak. Where a row states a size, it is once, few, many or the class of an expanded clone; other rows omit it.

CDR3nt	CDR3aa	v_gene	d_gene	j_gene	abundance
TGTGCCAGCAGCTCAGACAGTTCCTACGAGCAGTACTTC	CASSSDSSYEQYF	TRBV7-9	NA	TRBJ2-7	NA
TGTGCCTGGAGTAGAGGGTTGAACACTGAAGCTTTCTTT	CAWSRGLNTEAFF	TRBV30	NA	TRBJ1-1	NA
TGTGCCAGCAGCTTGGAAGTCCAGGGAGGGAACGAAGAGACCCAGTACTTC	CASSLEVQGGNEETQYF	TRBV5-6	TRBD2	TRBJ2-5	NA
NA	CASSFSGQGLNQPQHF	TRBV7-8	NA	TRBJ1-5	NA
TGTGCCAGCAGCCCGGGGGAAGAGGGGTATGGCTACACCTTC	CASSPGEEGYGYTF	TRBV7-6	NA	TRBJ1-2	NA
TGTGCCAGCAGCTTAGCTAGCGGGGGGTCCTCCTACAATGAGCAGTTCTTC	CASSLASGGSSYNEQFF	TRBV13	TRBD2	TRBJ2-1	NA
TGTGCCAGCAGCTCTTCAGACAGGGGGACCTACTATGGCTACACCTTC	CASSSSDRGTYYGYTF	TRBV5-4	TRBD1	TRBJ1-2	once
TGTGCCATCACAGGGGACTATGGCTACACCTTC	CAITGDYGYTF	TRBV28	TRBD1	TRBJ1-2	NA
TGTGCCATCGGGACTTTCTCCACCGGGGAGCTGTTTTTT	CAIGTFSTGELFF	TRBV6-5	NA	TRBJ2-2	few
TGTGCCTTCAAGACTTACTCTGGAAACACCATATATTTT	CAFKTYSGNTIYF	TRBV30	NA	TRBJ1-3	NA
TGTGCCAGCAGCTCCAGGGACAGGGGCTTTTACGAGCAGTACTTC	CASSSRDRGFYEQYF	TRBV5-6	TRBD1	TRBJ2-7	NA
TGCAGCGTTGAAGAGGTGTTAGGGAGAGGCTACACCTTC	CSVEEVLGRGYTF	TRBV29-1	NA	TRBJ1-2	NA
TGTGCCAGCAGTGAATGGTGGGGGCCTACCACAGATACGCAGTATTTT	CASSEWWGPTTDTQYF	TRBV6-1	NA	TRBJ2-3	few